Listed below are T cell receptor beta chains from one sample, sequenced in a study of T cell responses to AZD1222 COVID-19 vaccine. Generated by immunoSEQ multiplex PCR, the TCRdb table keeps only in-frame clones and is missing some. The sample has under 130,000 clones; approximately 90% are singletons. Sequenced material: peripheral blood, taken 28 days after the second AZD1222 dose. Source of these receptors: an adult who received the AZD1222 COVID-19 vaccine. The conserved cysteine and the conserved F or W are not part of the CDR3 here. Some rows have no size entry. The others give once, few or many, or a class for an expanded clone.

TRBV28 | . | ASSQGQGAYEQY
TRBV6-5 | . | ASIRTGGWEQY
TRBV4-1 | . | ASSQASGRYEQY
TRBV5-6 | . | ASSLRAGGFSDTQY
TRBV6-5 | . | ASRTTSGEQF
TRBV19 | . | ASSPRGRLNIQY
TRBV24-1 | . | ATSERGTGRLNKQF
TRBV5-4 | . | ASSSPGVDTGELF
TRBV5-6 | . | ASSWNRMNTGELF
TRBV7-9 | . | ASSLDQRLYYGYT
TRBV28 | . | ASSPRDGGSYNEQF
TRBV28 | . | ASSLYRVGAF
TRBV6-4 | . | ASSDGLAGLASTDTQY
TRBV5-4 | few | ASSSSGHNYEQY
TRBV14 | once | ASSHGRGSSPLH
TRBV5-5 | . | ASSFGPEQF
TRBV3-1/TRBV3-2 | . | ASSPHMDSSYEQY
TRBV28 | . | ASSLPTGLNEKLF
TRBV27 | . | ASTLRGETSYEQY
TRBV5-1 | . | ASRPDRGGTEAF
TRBV5-1 | . | ASSLLETQY
TRBV19 | . | ASKPGTGGLQF
TRBV7-2 | . | ASSSGQGLGEKLF
TRBV27 | . | ASSPSGTRTSDTQY
TRBV4-2 | . | ASSLHGQGRNQPQH
TRBV13 | few | ASSVTRGGVEKAF
TRBV12-3/TRBV12-4 | . | ASAGTRVGEQY
TRBV28 | . | ASSFGGADGYT
TRBV4-1 | . | ASSQGQGRYYGYT
TRBV10-1 | . | ASSESSGPTSDTQY
TRBV30 | once | AWSTTTGSGSGYT
TRBV28 | . | ASNNKTGGWVAF
TRBV11-3 | . | ASSPPKDSGINYEQY
TRBV14 | . | ASSQETARVSFSGYT
TRBV5-1 | . | ASSPYRERRFWAGELF
TRBV9 | . | ASSVQGNTEAF
TRBV18 | . | ASSPLGGANTEAF
TRBV2 | . | ASTSHSQPGTGKDGQPQH
TRBV24-1 | . | ATSDLPGTGPSSYNSPLH
TRBV27 | . | ASSSLAGVSETQY
TRBV7-7 | . | ASSPGLAGQNEQF
TRBV19 | . | ASTPGQGGTEAF
TRBV5-1 | . | ASRMGRQNTEAF
TRBV28 | once | ASSPLRVGNSPLH
TRBV7-9 | . | ASSLGLAGDYEQY
TRBV20-1 | . | SASEPGNTEAF
TRBV29-1 | . | SVEVETPNEQF
TRBV6-5 | . | ASSRTGGHYNEQF
TRBV5-5 | . | ASSSSLRHSNYGYT
TRBV2 | . | ASTDRGQETQY
TRBV30 | . | AWRPGWGTGELF
TRBV7-9 | once | ASSYWTSQETQY
TRBV6-5 | . | ASSYSGTGRSGYT